What follows are 21 T cell receptor beta chains derived from one specimen sequenced in a study of shared clonotypes between healthy human individuals. Sequencing used immunoSEQ multiplex PCR; TCRdb keeps in-frame clones, though not all of them. Among roughly 1,800,000 clones listed, 85% to 95% were seen once. Terminally differentiated effector memory CD45RA+ cells were excluded from the naive CD8 cells, which were CD45RO-negative and positively selected for CCR7. Source material: naive CD8+ T cells sorted from blood. The receptor set was obtained from a man in his late teens or twenties in good health.

This clone has just one count. The chain has TRBV10-2 and TRBJ2-7; possibly TRBD1 for D (5 bases). CDR1 is WSHSY, CDR2 SAAADI, per germline. This CDR3 is built from 12 residues. Trimming stripped 6 bases from V and 3 bases from J, with 9 bases between. CDR3 region: CASRPQDYEQYF. The CDR3 DNA is TGCGCCAGCAGACCACAGGACTACGAGCAGTACTTC.

This clone was found once. V usage is TRBV19 and J usage is TRBJ2-5; no reliable D call. V dropped 3 bases and J dropped 4 bases, with 9 bases sitting between them. Germline loops: CDR1 LNHDA, CDR2 SQIVND (reference sequence). This CDR3 has 13 residues. CDR3: CASSMRTGETQYF. As DNA, the CDR3 is TGTGCCAGTAGTATGAGGACGGGAGAGACCCAGTACTTC.

A remark on this clone: The same CDR3 also results from other DNA sequences found in this sample. The chain joins TRBV2 to TRBJ1-5; D ambiguous. The CDR3 loop spans 14 amino acids. The germline V gene has CDR1 SNHLY and CDR2 FYNNEI. With 3 bases removed from V and 3 bases from J, the gap between germline ends came to 9 bases. The CDR3 protein is CASSDPGNNQPQHF. The CDR3 coding sequence is TGTGCCAGCAGTGACCCGGGCAACAATCAGCCCCAGCATTTT. Full variable domain (rest looked up from reference TRBV2 and TRBJ1-5): EPEVTQTPSHQVTQMGQEVILRCVPISNHLYFYWYRQILGQKVEFLVSFYNNEISEKSEIFDDQFSVERPDGSNFTLKIRSTKLEDSAMYFCASSDPGNNQPQHFGDGTRLSIL.

This clone was counted once. V usage is TRBV16 and J usage is TRBJ2-5, with 10 positions matching TRBD2. There are 17 residues in the CDR3. The V and J ends lost 4 bases and 1 base, in that order; junction bases with no gene match: 9. Germline CDR1 reads KGHSY; CDR2 reads FQNENV. The CDR3 sequence: CASSPNLAGELQETQYF. The CDR3 nucleotides are TGTGCCAGCAGCCCGAATCTAGCGGGAGAACTCCAAGAGACCCAGTACTTC.

The chain couples TRBV27 to TRBJ1-4; D ambiguous. Germline V CDR1 and CDR2: MNHEY, SMNVEV (reference sequence). V gave up 5 bases and J gave up 4 bases, with 14 bases separating them. This CDR3 has 15 amino acids. The CDR3 protein is CASSPQDGLNEKLFF. The CDR3, as DNA: TGTGCCAGCAGTCCCCAGGACGGACTTAATGAAAAACTGTTTTTT.

This chain connects TRBV4-1 to TRBJ2-7, with D perhaps assigned TRBD1 or TRBD2 (5 bases each). Germline CDR1 is MGHRA and CDR2 is YSYEKL. The germline V and J ends were trimmed by 3 bases and 1 base, with 16 bases remaining between them. The CDR3 covers 16 residues. The CDR3 loop is CASSHGRDGLSYEQYF. The CDR3 DNA sequence: TGCGCCAGCAGCCATGGCCGGGACGGGTTGTCCTACGAGCAGTACTTC.

The J gene is TRBJ1-4, the V gene TRBV28; TRBD1 matches 8 bases. This CDR3 spans 18 amino acids. With 3 bases clipped from V and 8 bases from J, the junction kept 17 bases outside the gene matches. Per germline, CDR1 MDHEN and CDR2 SYDVKM. The CDR3 DNA sequence: TGTGCCAGCAGTTTGCGGTTCCGCAGACAGGGGCTTGGAGAAAAACTGTTTTTT. This gives the protein CASSLRFRRQGLGEKLFF.

Written as DNA, the CDR3 is TGCGCCAGCAGCCAGATCGTACCGGGACAGTATAGCAATCAGCCCCAGCATTTT. It yields the protein CASSQIVPGQYSNQPQHF. V gene TRBV4-1 combines with J gene TRBJ1-5, with TRBD1 matching 7 bases. Germline V gene sequence: CDR1 MGHRA, CDR2 YSYEKL. The trim removed 3 bases at V and 0 bases at J, leaving 11 bases unmatched. This CDR3 comprises 18 residues.

V usage is TRBV9 and J usage is TRBJ2-1; D might be TRBD2 (5 bases). The germline V gene encodes CDR1 SGDLS and CDR2 YYNGEE. CDR3 size: 13 residues. V lost 0 bases and J 9 bases, leaving 10 bases between the germline ends. The CDR3 sequence: CASSVVGVSEQFF. The CDR3 coding sequence is TGTGCCAGCAGCGTAGTCGGGGTTAGTGAGCAGTTCTTC.

V and J are TRBV2 and TRBJ2-1, with D perhaps TRBD2 (5 bases). This CDR3 has 16 amino acids. CDR1 SNHLY and CDR2 FYNNEI come from the germline V gene. Trimming shortened V by 6 bases and J by 4 bases, and 19 bases separated the two germline ends. The CDR3 loop is CASSSWSSGPYNEQFF. The CDR3 DNA reads as TGTGCCAGCAGCTCCTGGTCGAGCGGACCTTACAATGAGCAGTTCTTC.

This chain connects TRBV7-8 to TRBJ2-3; no firm D call. Trimming stripped 1 base from V and 2 bases from J, with 10 bases between. This CDR3 has 15 residues. The germline V gene encodes CDR1 SGHVS and CDR2 FQNEAQ. The DNA of the CDR3 is TGTGCCAGCAGCTTAGAGAATCAAAACACAGATACGCAGTATTTT. Translating it yields CASSLENQNTDTQYF. Full variable domain (outside the CDR3, taken from reference TRBV7-8 and TRBJ2-3): GAGVSQSPRYKVAKRGQDVALRCDPISGHVSLFWYQQALGQGPEFLTYFQNEAQLDKSGLPSDRFFAERPEGSVSTLKIQRTQQEDSAVYLCASSLENQNTDTQYFGPGTRLTVL.

The CDR3 here is CASSFAGGNYGYTF. CDR3 nucleotides: TGTGCCAGCAGCTTTGCAGGGGGCAACTATGGCTACACCTTC. The chain uses TRBV7-2 and TRBJ1-2; 8 nucleotides line up with TRBD1. The germline gives CDR1 SGHTA, CDR2 FQGNSA. The V segment lost 3 bases and the J segment 2 bases; nucleotides outside the gene matches: 2. This CDR3 region has 14 residues.

The rearrangement links TRBV19 to TRBJ1-5; D is unclear. Between the trimmed V and J ends, which lost 4 bases and 4 bases, there was a span of 14 bases. Germline lookup yields CDR1 LNHDA and CDR2 SQIVND (reference sequence). The CDR3 consists of 15 residues. CDR3 sequence: CASSRLAGTNQPQHF. In nucleotides, the CDR3 is TGTGCCAGTAGTAGGTTGGCAGGCACTAATCAGCCCCAGCATTTT.

CDR3 amino acids: CAINPREQEAEGYTF. The CDR3, as DNA: TGTGCCATCAACCCCAGGGAACAGGAAGCGGAAGGCTACACCTTC. The chain has TRBV10-3 and TRBJ1-2, with D possibly TRBD1 on 5 matching bases. Trimming took 7 bases from V and 8 from J, leaving 23 bases between them. CDR1 ENHRY and CDR2 SYGVKD come from the germline V gene. The CDR3 has 15 residues.

This clone was seen a handful of times. The sample has other DNA sequences that encode this CDR3 too. V is TRBV5-4 and J is TRBJ1-6, with TRBD1 as a possible D gene (5 bases). The CDR3 spans 12 residues. Germline V gives CDR1 SGHNT, CDR2 YYREEE (reference sequence). Trimming left V 3 bases short and J 7 bases short, with 5 bases between. The CDR3 sequence: CASSWGNSPLHF. CDR3 nucleotides: TGTGCCAGCAGCTGGGGGAATTCACCCCTCCACTTT.

As regards this clone: This same CDR3 is encoded by further DNA sequences in the sample. The chain carries TRBV19 and TRBJ2-5, with 7 nucleotides matching TRBD2. CDR1 is LNHDA, CDR2 SQIVND, per germline (reference sequence). The junction had 3 bases not matched to a gene; V was cut back by 1 base and J by 1 base. The CDR3 is made up of 15 amino acids. Written as DNA, the CDR3 is TGTGCCAGTAGTATAGCGGGGGGTCTCCAAGAGACCCAGTACTTC. Amino acid sequence: CASSIAGGLQETQYF.

The chain joins TRBV21-1 to TRBJ2-5; the D call of TRBD1 is as the table states it, not checked on the DNA. TRBV21-1 is designated a pseudogene. CDR3 size: 13 residues. The DNA of the CDR3 is TGTGCCAGCACCCCGACAGGGGAAGAGACCCAGTACTTC. Its protein is CASTPTGEETQYF.

The V call is TRBV30, the J call TRBJ2-4; the match to TRBD2 covers 8 bases. The germline V gene encodes CDR1 GTSNPN and CDR2 SVGIG (reference sequence). The CDR3 loop spans 18 amino acids. V gave up 0 bases and J gave up 5 bases; unmatched junction bases: 15. This CDR3 is CAWSVLSPGGPVENIQYF. CDR3 DNA: TGTGCCTGGAGTGTGCTCTCTCCGGGAGGGCCGGTCGAAAACATTCAGTACTTC.

The chain carries TRBV9 and TRBJ1-4, with a tentative D call TRBD1 (5 bases). The V and J ends lost 3 bases and 7 bases respectively, with 13 bases between them. Germline CDR1 reads SGDLS; CDR2 reads YYNGEE. This CDR3 has 14 amino acids. The CDR3 region is CASSARRGIEKLFF. CDR3 in DNA: TGTGCCAGCAGCGCCAGGAGGGGTATTGAAAAACTGTTTTTT.

This clone was seen once. The rearrangement uses TRBV27 and TRBJ2-7, with D tentatively TRBD2 (6 bases). Trimming left V 6 bases short and J 3 bases short, with 21 bases between. Germline V CDR1 and CDR2: MNHEY, SMNVEV (reference sequence). This CDR3 is built from 16 residues. CDR3 residues: CASSTPPGVGLYEQYF. DNA of the CDR3: TGTGCCAGCAGCACCCCCCCGGGGGTTGGCCTCTACGAGCAGTACTTC.

A remark on this clone: The same CDR3 arises from other DNA sequences in this sample as well. The CDR3: CASSLAGSNEKLFF. CDR3 DNA sequence: TGTGCCAGCAGCTTGGCCGGGAGTAATGAAAAACTGTTTTTT. The chain uses TRBV5-4 and TRBJ1-4, with D uncertain. In germline, CDR1 is SGHNT, CDR2 YYREEE (reference sequence). V was cut by 0 bases and J by 4 bases, with 7 bases left in between. This CDR3 has 14 amino acids.